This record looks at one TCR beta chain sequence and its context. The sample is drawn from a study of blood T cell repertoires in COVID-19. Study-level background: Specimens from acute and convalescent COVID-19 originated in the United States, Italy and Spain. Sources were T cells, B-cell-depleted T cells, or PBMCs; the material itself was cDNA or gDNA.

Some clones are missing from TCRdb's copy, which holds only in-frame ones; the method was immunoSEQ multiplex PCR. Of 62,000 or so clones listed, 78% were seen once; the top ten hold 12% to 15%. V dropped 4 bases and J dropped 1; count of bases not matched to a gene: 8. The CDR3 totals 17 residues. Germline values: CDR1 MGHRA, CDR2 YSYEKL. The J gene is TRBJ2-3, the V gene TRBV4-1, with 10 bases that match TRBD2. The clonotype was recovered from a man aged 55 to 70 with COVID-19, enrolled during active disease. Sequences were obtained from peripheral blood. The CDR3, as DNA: TGCGCCAGCAGCCGCAATCAAGCGGGGGGGCGCACAGATACGCAGTATTTT. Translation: CASSRNQAGGRTDTQYF.